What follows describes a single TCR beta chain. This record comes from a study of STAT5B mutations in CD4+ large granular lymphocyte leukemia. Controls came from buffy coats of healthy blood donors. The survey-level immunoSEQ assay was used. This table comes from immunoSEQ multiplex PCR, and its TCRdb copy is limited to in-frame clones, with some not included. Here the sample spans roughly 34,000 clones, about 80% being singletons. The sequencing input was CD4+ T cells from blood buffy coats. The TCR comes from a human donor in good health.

The CDR3 here is CASSEVGVGRQFF. The CDR3 DNA reads as TGTGCCAGCAGTGAAGTGGGTGTGGGGAGGCAGTTCTTC. V usage is TRBV2 and J usage is TRBJ2-1; the D gene is possibly TRBD2 (5 bases). This CDR3 spans 13 amino acids. Germline CDR1 SNHLY, CDR2 FYNNEI. Trimming left V 1 base short and J 12 bases short, with 13 bases between.